This is a list of T cell receptor beta chains from one sample in a study of T cell responses to AZD1222 COVID-19 vaccine. Sequencing was performed with immunoSEQ multiplex PCR; in TCRdb, only in-frame clones are kept and a portion is missing. The sample carries about 150,000 clones, around 89% recorded once. Sequenced here: peripheral blood, sampled on day 0 of MenACWY control vaccination. These TCRs come from an adult in good health. The CDR3 runs from the conserved cysteine through the conserved F or W. Fields, in order: J gene, V gene, clone size, D gene, CDR3 protein, CDR3 DNA. A D gene is named only where the DNA matches it firmly. Clone size is not always given. Where it is, it says once, few, many or a class for expanded clones.

J: TRBJ2-5
V: TRBV29-1
size: .
D: TRBD2
CDR3: CSVEDRREGPPTQYF
DNA: TGCAGCGTTGAAGACCGACGGGAGGGCCCGCCGACCCAGTACTTC

J: TRBJ1-6
V: TRBV5-4
size: few
D: .
CDR3: CASSSVGTGGLNSPLHF
DNA: TGTGCCAGCAGCTCTGTGGGAACGGGAGGGCTGAATTCACCCCTCCACTTT

J: TRBJ1-3
V: TRBV15
size: .
D: TRBD1
CDR3: CATSRDRGQGNTIYF
DNA: TGTGCCACCAGCAGAGACAGGGGGCAAGGAAACACCATATATTTT

J: TRBJ1-2
V: TRBV6-5
size: .
D: .
CDR3: CASSPQGLSRYGYTF
DNA: TGTGCCAGCAGTCCACAGGGTCTTTCCCGCTATGGCTACACCTTC

J: TRBJ2-5
V: TRBV7-9
size: .
D: .
CDR3: CASSLGPGALETQYF
DNA: TGTGCCAGCAGCTTGGGACCGGGGGCGTTGGAGACCCAGTACTTC

J: TRBJ1-4
V: TRBV7-9
size: .
D: .
CDR3: CASSLARGDEKLFF
DNA: TGTGCCAGCAGCTTAGCCAGGGGCGATGAAAAACTGTTTTTT

J: TRBJ2-1
V: TRBV11-3
size: .
D: TRBD2
CDR3: CASTWRGAINEQFF
DNA: TGTGCCAGCACCTGGCGGGGGGCTATCAATGAGCAGTTCTTC

J: TRBJ2-6
V: TRBV19
size: .
D: .
CDR3: CASSDRSSGANVLTF
DNA: TGTGCCAGCTCCGACAGAAGCTCTGGGGCCAACGTCCTGACTTTC

J: TRBJ2-1
V: TRBV6-5
size: .
D: .
CDR3: CASRGSGDEQFF
DNA: TGTGCCAGCAGGGGGTCCGGGGATGAGCAGTTCTTC

J: TRBJ1-1
V: TRBV28
size: .
D: .
CDR3: CASSLMGYTEAFF
DNA: TGTGCCAGCAGTTTAATGGGCTACACTGAAGCTTTCTTT

J: TRBJ2-2
V: TRBV28
size: .
D: .
CDR3: CASSRAWENTGELFF
DNA: TGTGCCAGCAGTCGGGCGTGGGAAAACACCGGGGAGCTGTTTTTT

J: TRBJ2-1
V: TRBV2
size: .
D: TRBD2
CDR3: CASSAGLAGARAYNEQFF
DNA: TGTGCCAGCAGTGCGGGACTAGCGGGAGCAAGGGCCTACAATGAGCAGTTCTTC

J: TRBJ2-7
V: TRBV2
size: once
D: TRBD1
CDR3: CASSEADRGPEQYF
DNA: TGTGCCAGCAGTGAGGCGGACAGGGGTCCCGAGCAGTACTTC

J: TRBJ1-2
V: TRBV3-1/TRBV3-2
size: .
D: .
CDR3: CASSQGGSTYGYTF
DNA: TGTGCCAGCAGCCAAGGCGGGTCGACGTATGGCTACACCTTC

J: TRBJ1-4
V: TRBV7-6
size: .
D: .
CDR3: CASSLVAGVGEKLFF
DNA: TGTGCCAGCAGCTTAGTGGCCGGGGTAGGGGAAAAACTGTTTTTT

J: TRBJ1-1
V: TRBV10-3
size: .
D: .
CDR3: CAISGTVDTEAFF
DNA: TGTGCCATCAGTGGAACAGTAGACACTGAAGCTTTCTTT

J: TRBJ1-1
V: TRBV4-3
size: .
D: .
CDR3: CASSQAWQAHTEAFF
DNA: TGCGCCAGCAGCCAAGCATGGCAGGCCCACACTGAAGCTTTCTTT

J: TRBJ1-2
V: TRBV5-6
size: few
D: .
CDR3: CASSLDRAYGYTF
DNA: TGTGCCAGCAGCTTGGACAGGGCCTATGGCTACACCTTC

J: TRBJ2-3
V: TRBV29-1
size: .
D: .
CDR3: CSVEEADTQYF
DNA: TGCAGCGTTGAAGAAGCAGATACGCAGTATTTT

J: TRBJ2-1
V: TRBV5-4
size: .
D: .
CDR3: CASSLTGGWNEQFF
DNA: TGTGCCAGCAGCTTGACCGGGGGTTGGAATGAGCAGTTCTTC

J: TRBJ1-4
V: TRBV15
size: .
D: .
CDR3: CATSQTKEVEKLFF
DNA: TGTGCCACCAGCCAAACGAAGGAGGTGGAAAAACTGTTTTTT

J: TRBJ2-7
V: TRBV6-5
size: .
D: .
CDR3: CASWTEGGLSYEQYF
DNA: TGTGCCAGCTGGACAGAGGGCGGGCTCTCCTACGAGCAGTACTTC

J: TRBJ1-2
V: TRBV24-1
size: .
D: .
CDR3: CATSPGAGRINYGYTF
DNA: TGTGCCACCAGCCCCGGAGCAGGGCGCATTAACTATGGCTACACCTTC

J: TRBJ2-1
V: TRBV6-2/TRBV6-3
size: .
D: .
CDR3: CASSYSPQQGRGNEQFF
DNA: TGTGCCAGCAGTTACTCCCCTCAACAGGGACGGGGCAATGAGCAGTTCTTC

J: TRBJ1-5
V: TRBV2
size: once
D: .
CDR3: CASSGGTRPQHF
DNA: TGTGCCAGCAGCGGGGGAACGAGGCCCCAGCATTTT

J: TRBJ1-1
V: TRBV12-3/TRBV12-4
size: once
D: .
CDR3: CASSQTRGTEAFF
DNA: TGTGCCAGCAGCCAGACGCGGGGCACTGAAGCTTTCTTT

J: TRBJ2-1
V: TRBV5-1
size: .
D: TRBD2
CDR3: CASSPWGGGEDSYNEQFF
DNA: TGCGCCAGCAGCCCGTGGGGCGGGGGTGAAGACTCCTACAATGAGCAGTTCTTC

J: TRBJ1-2
V: TRBV4-3
size: .
D: .
CDR3: CASSRVWGGNYGYTF
DNA: TGCGCCAGCAGCCGCGTCTGGGGAGGGAACTATGGCTACACCTTC

J: TRBJ1-3
V: TRBV6-8
size: .
D: .
CDR3: CASSPHLGEYSGNTIYF
DNA: TGTGCCAGCAGCCCGCACCTAGGCGAGTACTCTGGAAACACCATATATTTT

J: TRBJ2-5
V: TRBV7-9
size: .
D: TRBD1
CDR3: CASRGVTGQGVGRETQYF
DNA: TGTGCCAGCAGGGGTGTCACGGGACAGGGTGTCGGCCGAGAGACCCAGTACTTC

J: TRBJ1-6
V: TRBV7-2
size: .
D: .
CDR3: CASRRDSNSPLHF
DNA: TGTGCCAGCAGGAGAGACAGCAATTCACCCCTCCACTTT

J: TRBJ1-1
V: TRBV4-3
size: .
D: TRBD1
CDR3: CASSQEQGVGAEAFF
DNA: TGCGCCAGCAGCCAAGAACAGGGGGTTGGGGCTGAAGCTTTCTTT

J: TRBJ1-2
V: TRBV5-5
size: .
D: .
CDR3: CASGLSPRYGYTF
DNA: TGTGCCAGCGGCCTCTCACCCCGCTATGGCTACACCTTC